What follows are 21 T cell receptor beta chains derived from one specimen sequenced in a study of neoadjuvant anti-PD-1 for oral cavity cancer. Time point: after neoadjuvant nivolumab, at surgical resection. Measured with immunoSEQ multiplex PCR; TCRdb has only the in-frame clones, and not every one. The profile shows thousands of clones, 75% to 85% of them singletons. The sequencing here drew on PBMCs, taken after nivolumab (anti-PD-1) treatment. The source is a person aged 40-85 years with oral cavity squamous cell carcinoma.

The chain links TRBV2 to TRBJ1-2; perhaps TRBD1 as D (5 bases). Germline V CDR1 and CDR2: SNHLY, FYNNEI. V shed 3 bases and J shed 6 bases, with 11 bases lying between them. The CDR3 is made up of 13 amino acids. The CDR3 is CASSDFQGHGYTF. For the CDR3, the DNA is TGTGCCAGCAGTGATTTCCAGGGCCATGGCTACACCTTC. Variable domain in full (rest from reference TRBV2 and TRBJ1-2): EPEVTQTPSHQVTQMGQEVILRCVPISNHLYFYWYRQILGQKVEFLVSFYNNEISEKSEIFDDQFSVERPDGSNFTLKIRSTKLEDSAMYFCASSDFQGHGYTFGSGTRLTVV.

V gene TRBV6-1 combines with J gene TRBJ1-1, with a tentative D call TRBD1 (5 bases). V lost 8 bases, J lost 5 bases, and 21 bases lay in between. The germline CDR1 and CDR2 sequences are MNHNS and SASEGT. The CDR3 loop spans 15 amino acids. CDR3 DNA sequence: TGTGCCAGCCAGAAGGGACCCGAGAGGGTGACTGAAGCTTTCTTT. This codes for CASQKGPERVTEAFF.

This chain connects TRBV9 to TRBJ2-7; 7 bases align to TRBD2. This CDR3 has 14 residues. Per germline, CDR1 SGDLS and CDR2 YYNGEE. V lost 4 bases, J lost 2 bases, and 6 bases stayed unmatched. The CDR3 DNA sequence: TGTGCCAGCAGCCCCCTAGCGGAGGCCTACGAGCAGTACTTC. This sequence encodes CASSPLAEAYEQYF.

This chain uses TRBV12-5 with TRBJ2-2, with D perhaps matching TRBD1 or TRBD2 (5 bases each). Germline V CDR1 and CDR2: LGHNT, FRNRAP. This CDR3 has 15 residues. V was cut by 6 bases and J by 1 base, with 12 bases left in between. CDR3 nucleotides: TGTGCTAGTGGCCCGGGACCAGGGAACACCGGGGAGCTGTTTTTT. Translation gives CASGPGPGNTGELFF.

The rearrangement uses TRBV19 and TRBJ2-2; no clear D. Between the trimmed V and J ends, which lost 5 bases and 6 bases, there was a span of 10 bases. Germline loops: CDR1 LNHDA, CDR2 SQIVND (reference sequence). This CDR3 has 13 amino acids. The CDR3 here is CASSLSRPGELFF. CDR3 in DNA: TGTGCCAGTAGTTTGAGTCGGCCCGGGGAGCTGTTTTTT.

This CDR3 is CASRGTAAATNEKLFF. The DNA for the CDR3 is TGTGCCAGCAGGGGAACCGCTGCGGCAACTAATGAAAAACTGTTTTTT. The chain employs TRBV27 and TRBJ1-4; D is unclear. The CDR3 is made up of 16 amino acids. The V end was cut by 6 bases, the J end by 0 bases, with 14 bases between. The V gene's germline CDR1 is MNHEY and CDR2 SMNVEV (reference sequence).

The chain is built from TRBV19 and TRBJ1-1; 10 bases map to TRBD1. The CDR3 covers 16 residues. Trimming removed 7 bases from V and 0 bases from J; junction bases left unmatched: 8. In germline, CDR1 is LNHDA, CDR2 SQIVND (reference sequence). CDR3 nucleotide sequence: TGTGCCAGTACCAAGGACAGGGGGAGCATGAACACTGAAGCTTTCTTT. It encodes CASTKDRGSMNTEAFF.

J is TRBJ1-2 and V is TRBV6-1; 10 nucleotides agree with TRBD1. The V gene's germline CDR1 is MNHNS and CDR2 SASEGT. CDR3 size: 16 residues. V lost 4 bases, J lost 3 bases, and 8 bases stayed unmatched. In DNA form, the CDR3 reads TGTGCCAGCAGTGCCCTTGGGACAGGGGCCCACTATGGCTACACCTTC. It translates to CASSALGTGAHYGYTF.

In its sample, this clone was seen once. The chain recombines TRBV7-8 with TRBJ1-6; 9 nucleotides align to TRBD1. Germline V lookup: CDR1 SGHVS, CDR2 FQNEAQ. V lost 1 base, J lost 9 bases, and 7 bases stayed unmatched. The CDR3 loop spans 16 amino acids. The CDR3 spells CASSLGGTGFGSPLHF. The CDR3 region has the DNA TGTGCCAGCAGCTTAGGAGGGACAGGGTTCGGTTCACCCCTCCACTTT.

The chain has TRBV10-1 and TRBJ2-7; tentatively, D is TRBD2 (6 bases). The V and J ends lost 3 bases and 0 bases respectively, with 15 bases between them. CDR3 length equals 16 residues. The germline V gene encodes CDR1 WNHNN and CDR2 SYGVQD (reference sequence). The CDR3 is CASSEGGDDPSYEQYF. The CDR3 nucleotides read TGCGCCAGCAGTGAAGGAGGGGACGACCCCTCCTACGAGCAGTACTTC.

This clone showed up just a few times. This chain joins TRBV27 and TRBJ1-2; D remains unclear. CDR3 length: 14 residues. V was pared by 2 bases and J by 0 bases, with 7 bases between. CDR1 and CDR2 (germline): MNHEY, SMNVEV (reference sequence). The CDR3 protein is CASSLDGANYGYTF. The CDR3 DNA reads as TGTGCCAGCAGTTTAGACGGGGCTAACTATGGCTACACCTTC.

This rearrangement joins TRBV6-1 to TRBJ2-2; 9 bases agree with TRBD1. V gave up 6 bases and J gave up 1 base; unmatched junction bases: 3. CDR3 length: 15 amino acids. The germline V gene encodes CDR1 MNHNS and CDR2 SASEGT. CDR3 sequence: CASRGGQGNTGELFF. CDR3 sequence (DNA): TGTGCCAGCAGGGGGGGACAGGGGAACACCGGGGAGCTGTTTTTT.

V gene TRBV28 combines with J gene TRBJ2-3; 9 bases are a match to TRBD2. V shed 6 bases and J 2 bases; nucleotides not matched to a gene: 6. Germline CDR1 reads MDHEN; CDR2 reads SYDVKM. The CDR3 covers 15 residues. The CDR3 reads CASSQTSGYTDTQYF. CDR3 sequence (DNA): TGTGCCAGCAGCCAGACTAGCGGTTACACAGATACGCAGTATTTT.

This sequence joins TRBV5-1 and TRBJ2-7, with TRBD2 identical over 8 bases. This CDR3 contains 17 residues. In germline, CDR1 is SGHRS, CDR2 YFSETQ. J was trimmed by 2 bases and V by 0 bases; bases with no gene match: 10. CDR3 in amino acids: CASSLAPSGSSTYEQYF. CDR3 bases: TGCGCCAGCAGCTTGGCCCCTAGCGGGTCCTCAACCTACGAGCAGTACTTC.

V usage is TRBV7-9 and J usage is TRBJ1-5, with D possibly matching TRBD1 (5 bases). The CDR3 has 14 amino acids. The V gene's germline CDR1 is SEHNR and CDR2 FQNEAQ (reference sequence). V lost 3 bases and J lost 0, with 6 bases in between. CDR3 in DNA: TGTGCCAGCAGCTTCGACAGTAGCAATCAGCCCCAGCATTTT. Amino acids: CASSFDSSNQPQHF. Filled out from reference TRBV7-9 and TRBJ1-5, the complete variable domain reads DTGVSQNPRHKITKRGQNVTFRCDPISEHNRLYWYRQTLGQGPEFLTYFQNEAQLEKSRLLSDRFSAERPKGSFSTLEIQRTEQGDSAMYLCASSFDSSNQPQHFGDGTRLSIL.

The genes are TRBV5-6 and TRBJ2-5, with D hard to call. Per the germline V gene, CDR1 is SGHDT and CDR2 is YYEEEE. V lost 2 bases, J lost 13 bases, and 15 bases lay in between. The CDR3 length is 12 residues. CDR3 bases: TGTGCCAGCAGCTTAGGAACCGGGTCAGGGTACTTC. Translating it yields CASSLGTGSGYF.

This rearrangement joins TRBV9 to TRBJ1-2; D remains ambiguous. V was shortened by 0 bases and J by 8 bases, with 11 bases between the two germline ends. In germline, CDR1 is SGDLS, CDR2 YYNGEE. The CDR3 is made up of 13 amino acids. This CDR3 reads CASSVEGVGGYTF. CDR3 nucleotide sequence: TGTGCCAGCAGCGTAGAGGGAGTCGGGGGCTACACCTTC.

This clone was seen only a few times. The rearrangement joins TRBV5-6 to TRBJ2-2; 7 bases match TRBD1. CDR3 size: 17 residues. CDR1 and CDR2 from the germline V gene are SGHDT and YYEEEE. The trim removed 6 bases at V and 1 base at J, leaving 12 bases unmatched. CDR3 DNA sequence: TGTGCCAGCACCGTAGATTCGACAGGGCTGAACACCGGGGAGCTGTTTTTT. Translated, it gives CASTVDSTGLNTGELFF. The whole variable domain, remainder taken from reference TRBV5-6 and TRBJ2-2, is DAGVTQSPTHLIKTRGQQVTLRCSPKSGHDTVSWYQQALGQGPQFIFQYYEEEERQRGNFPDRFSGHQFPNYSSELNVNALLLGDSALYLCASTVDSTGLNTGELFFGEGSRLTVL.

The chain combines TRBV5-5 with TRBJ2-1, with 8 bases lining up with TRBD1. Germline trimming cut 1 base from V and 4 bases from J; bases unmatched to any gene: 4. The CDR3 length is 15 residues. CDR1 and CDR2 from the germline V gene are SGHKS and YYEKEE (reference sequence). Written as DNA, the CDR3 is TGTGCCAGCAGCTTGCCCGGGACAGGTTACAATGAGCAGTTCTTC. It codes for CASSLPGTGYNEQFF.

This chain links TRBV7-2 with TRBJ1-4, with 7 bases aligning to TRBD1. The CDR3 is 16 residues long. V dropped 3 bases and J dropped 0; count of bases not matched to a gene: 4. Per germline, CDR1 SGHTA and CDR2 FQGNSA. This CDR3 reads CASSLGQHSTNEKLFF. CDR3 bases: TGTGCCAGCAGCTTGGGACAGCACTCAACTAATGAAAAACTGTTTTTT.

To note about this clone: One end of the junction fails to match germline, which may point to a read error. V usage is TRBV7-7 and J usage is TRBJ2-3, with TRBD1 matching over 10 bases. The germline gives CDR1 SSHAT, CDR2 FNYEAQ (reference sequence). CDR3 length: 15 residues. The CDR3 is CASSLGDRGADTQYF. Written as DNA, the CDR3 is TGTGCTAGCAGCTTAGGGGACAGGGGCGCAGATACGCAGTATTTT. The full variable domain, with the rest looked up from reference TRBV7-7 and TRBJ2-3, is GAGVSQSPRYKVTKRGQDVTLRCDPISSHATLYWYQQALGQGPEFLTYFNYEAQPDKSGLPSDRFSAERPEGSISTLTIQRTEQRDSAMYRCASSLGDRGADTQYFGPGTRLTVL.